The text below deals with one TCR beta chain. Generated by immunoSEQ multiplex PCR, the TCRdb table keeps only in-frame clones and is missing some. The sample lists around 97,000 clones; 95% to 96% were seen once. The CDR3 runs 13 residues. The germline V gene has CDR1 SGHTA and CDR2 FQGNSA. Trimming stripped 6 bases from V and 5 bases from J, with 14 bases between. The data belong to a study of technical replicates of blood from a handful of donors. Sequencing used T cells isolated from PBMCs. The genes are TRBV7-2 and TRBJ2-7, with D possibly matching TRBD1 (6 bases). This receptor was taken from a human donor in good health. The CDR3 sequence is CASSSGVRNEQYF. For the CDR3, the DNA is TGTGCCAGCAGTTCAGGGGTTAGAAACGAGCAGTACTTC.